This TCR beta chain was found in a study of T cell responses to AZD1222 COVID-19 vaccine. The table came from immunoSEQ multiplex PCR; TCRdb's copy has only in-frame clones and leaves some out. The sample has 120,000 to 150,000 clones; roughly 90% are singletons. CDR1 LGHNA and CDR2 YSLEER come from the germline V gene. Trimming pared 0 bases from V and 0 bases from J, leaving 9 bases between. This CDR3 spans 16 amino acids. Sequencing was performed on peripheral blood, taken 28 days after the second AZD1222 dose. The chain links TRBV4-3 to TRBJ1-3, with D hard to call. This TCR came from an adult who received the AZD1222 COVID-19 vaccine. The CDR3 spells CASSQDSVSSGNTIYF. The CDR3 nucleotides are TGCGCCAGCAGCCAAGATTCAGTTAGCTCTGGAAACACCATATATTTT.